This T cell receptor beta chain was identified in a study of OX40 agonist ivuxolimab in advanced cancers. A note on the overall study: The costimulatory receptor OX40 (CD134) was targeted by ivuxolimab, a fully human IgG2 agonistic monoclonal antibody. Prior anti-PD-1, anti-PD-L1 or anti-CTLA-4 therapy was permitted, and checkpoint inhibitors had been received by roughly 40% of dose-escalation patients. The paper describes the monotherapy dose-escalation part (N ≈ 52 patients) of the phase I trial of ivuxolimab. Of the roughly 50 dose-escalation patients, hepatocellular carcinoma was present in approximately 20, melanoma in approximately 15, renal cell carcinoma in 9 and head and neck cancer in 9. Partial responses were achieved by three dose-escalation patients, of whom one had hepatocellular carcinoma and two had cutaneous melanoma. The point of sequencing TCRbeta in the periphery was to test whether ivuxolimab changed TCR sequence diversity and drove clonal T-cell expansion. In the dose-escalation cohort, 82.7% of patients were male, and the mean age was roughly 60 years, with a range of roughly 20 to 85. Intravenous ivuxolimab was administered to patients every 2 weeks at six dose levels: 0.01, 0.1, 0.3, 1.5, 3 and 10 mg/kg. Broad study findings and their caveats: Partial responders in the 0.1-3.0 mg/kg groups had among the lowest normalized peripheral clonal expansion, especially among CD8+ T cells. Low levels of normalized T-cell clonal expansion were also seen in some nonresponding patients. At doses from 0.1 to 3.0 mg/kg, clonal expansion was seen in both CD4+ and CD8+ blood T cells between baseline and week 6. The antigen specificity of the clonally expanded peripheral T cells was not determined. After ivuxolimab, CD8+ T cells had more expanded clones than CD4+ T cells on average.

CDR1 LNHNV and CDR2 YYDKDF are derived from the germline V gene (reference sequence). The V end loses 2 bases and the J end loses 4 bases, and a stretch of 12 bases separates them. Measured from the cysteine to the phenylalanine, the CDR3 is 15 residues long. Of the read, only the CDR3 DNA is kept; its 45 bases are in frame from base 1. Patients with a history of autoimmune disease or receiving systemic immunosuppression were excluded from the trial. Peripheral blood for TCR sequencing was collected from all dose cohorts at baseline, on cycle 4 day 1, and on cycle 7 day 1. The samples were taken from a phase I, first-in-human, multicenter, open-label dose-escalation trial of ivuxolimab. Adults with locally advanced or metastatic melanoma, renal cell, hepatocellular, or head and neck squamous cell carcinoma were enrolled in the trial. Before TCR sequencing, CD4+ T cells and CD8+ T cells from peripheral blood were sorted into separate populations.

A word on this clone: Its specific antigen is unknown. One base away there is no much larger clone; base qualities are not given.

To sequence the TCRbeta CDR3 region, genomic DNA was isolated from the sorted cells. TCRbeta CDR3 regions were sequenced using the immunoSEQ Assay. Held by TCRdb, this immuneACCESS table contains in-frame sequences only and omits some clones. Under half of the omission traces to an unresolved V gene where checked; the cause of the rest is unknown. A total of more than 65,000 clones appear in this sample, roughly nine tenths of them only once. The ten biggest clones cover 0.25% to 0.3% of the sample. The sample was CD4+ or CD8+ T cells sorted from blood, taken in a trial of the OX40 agonist ivuxolimab. The clonotype was recovered from an adult with an advanced solid tumor such as melanoma, head and neck, liver or kidney cancer. The chain couples TRBV15 to TRBJ1-5, and perhaps TRBD1 as D gene, on 5 matching bases. The DNA sequence reads TGTGCCACCAGCAGATCCGGGACGGTGAATCAGCCCCAGCATTTT. Its amino acids are CATSRSGTVNQPQHF.